This T cell receptor (beta chain) was captured by sequencing in a study of T cell responses to AZD1222 COVID-19 vaccine. Across the study: Timing groups of about 4 and about 12 weeks for second doses were pooled.

Using immunoSEQ multiplex PCR, the repertoire was profiled, and TCRdb retains in-frame clones only, with some absent. The sample consists of around 110,000 clones, around 94% of them appearing once. Study-level points and caveats: Nearly half of unique spike-specific TCRs reportedly avoided B.1.351 and B.1.1.7 mutated regions. Clonal diversity may have been underestimated in mostly white British donors.

CDR1 is KGHSH, CDR2 LQKENI, per germline. The CDR3 is 13 amino acids. Trimming took 4 bases from V and 2 from J, leaving 9 bases between them. Comments on this clone: The antigen remains undetermined.

The sequencing here drew on peripheral blood, taken on day 0 of AZD1222 vaccination. The TCR comes from an adult in good health. The chain links TRBV18 to TRBJ2-7; the D gene is possibly TRBD1 (5 bases). The CDR3 loop reads CASSRGYAYEQYV. DNA for the CDR3: TGTGCCAGCTCACGGGGCTACGCCTACGAGCAGTACGTC.